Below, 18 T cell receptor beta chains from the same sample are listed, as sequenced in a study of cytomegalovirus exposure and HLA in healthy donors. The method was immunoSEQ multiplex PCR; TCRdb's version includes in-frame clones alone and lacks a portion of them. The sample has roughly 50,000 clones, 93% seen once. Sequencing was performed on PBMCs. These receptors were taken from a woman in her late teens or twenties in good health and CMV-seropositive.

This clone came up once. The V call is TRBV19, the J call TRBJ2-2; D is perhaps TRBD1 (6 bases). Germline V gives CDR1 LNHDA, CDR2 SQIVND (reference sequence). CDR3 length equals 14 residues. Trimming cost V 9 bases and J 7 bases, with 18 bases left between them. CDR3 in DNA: TGTGCCAGCGAAGGGGTACAGGGCCACGGGGAGCTGTTTTTT. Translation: CASEGVQGHGELFF.

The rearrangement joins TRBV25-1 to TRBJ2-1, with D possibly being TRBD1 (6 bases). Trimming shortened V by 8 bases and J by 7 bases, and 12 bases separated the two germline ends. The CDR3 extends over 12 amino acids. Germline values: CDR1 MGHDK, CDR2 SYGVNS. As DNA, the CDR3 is TGTGCCAGCGGCCCGACAGGAAATGAGCAGTTCTTC. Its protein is CASGPTGNEQFF.

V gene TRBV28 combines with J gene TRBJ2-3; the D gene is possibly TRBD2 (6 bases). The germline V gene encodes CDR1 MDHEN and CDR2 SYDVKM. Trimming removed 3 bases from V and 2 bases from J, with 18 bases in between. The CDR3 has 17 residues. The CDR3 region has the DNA TGTGCCAGCAGTTTCTCCCATCTCGGGGGAACCACAGATACGCAGTATTTT. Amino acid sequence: CASSFSHLGGTTDTQYF.

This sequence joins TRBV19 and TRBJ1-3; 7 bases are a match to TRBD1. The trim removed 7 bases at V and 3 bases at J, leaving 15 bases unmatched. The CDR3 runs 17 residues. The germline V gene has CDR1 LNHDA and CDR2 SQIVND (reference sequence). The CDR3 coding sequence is TGTGCCAGTACCATGGGACAGCTCACTTTGAGTGGAAACACCATATATTTT. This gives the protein CASTMGQLTLSGNTIYF.

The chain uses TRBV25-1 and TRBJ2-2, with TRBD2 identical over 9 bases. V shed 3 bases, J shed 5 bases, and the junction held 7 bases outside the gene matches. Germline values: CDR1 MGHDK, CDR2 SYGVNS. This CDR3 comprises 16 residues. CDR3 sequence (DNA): TGTGCCAGCAGTGACCTTATAGCGGGGGATACCGGGGAGCTGTTTTTT. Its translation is CASSDLIAGDTGELFF. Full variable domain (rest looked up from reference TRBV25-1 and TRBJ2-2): EADIYQTPRYLVIGTGKKITLECSQTMGHDKMYWYQQDPGMELHLIHYSYGVNSTEKGDLSSESTVSRIRTEHFPLTLESARPSHTSQYLCASSDLIAGDTGELFFGEGSRLTVL.

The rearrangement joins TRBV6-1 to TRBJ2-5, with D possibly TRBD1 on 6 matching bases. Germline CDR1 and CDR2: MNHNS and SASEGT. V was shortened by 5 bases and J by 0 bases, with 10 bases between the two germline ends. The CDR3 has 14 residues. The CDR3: CASSHTGYQETQYF. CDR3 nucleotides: TGTGCCAGCAGTCACACAGGGTACCAAGAGACCCAGTACTTC.

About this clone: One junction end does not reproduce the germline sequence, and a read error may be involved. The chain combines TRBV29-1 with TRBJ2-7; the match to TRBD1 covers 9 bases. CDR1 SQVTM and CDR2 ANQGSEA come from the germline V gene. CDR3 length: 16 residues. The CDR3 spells CSAEWARGQGPYEQYF. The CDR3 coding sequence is TGCAGCGCTGAATGGGCGAGGGGACAGGGACCCTACGAGCAGTACTTC.

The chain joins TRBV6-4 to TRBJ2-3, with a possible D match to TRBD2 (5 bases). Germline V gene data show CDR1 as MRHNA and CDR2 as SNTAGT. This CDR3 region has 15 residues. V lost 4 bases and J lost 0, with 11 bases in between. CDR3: CASSAGLLSTDTQYF. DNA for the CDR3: TGTGCCAGCAGTGCCGGACTTCTCAGCACAGATACGCAGTATTTT.

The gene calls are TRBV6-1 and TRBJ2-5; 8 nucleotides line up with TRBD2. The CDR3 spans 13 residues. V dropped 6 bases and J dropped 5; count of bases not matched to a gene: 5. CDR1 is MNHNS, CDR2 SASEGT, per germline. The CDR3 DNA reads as TGTGCCAGCAGGAACGGGGGGGCGGAGACCCAGTACTTC. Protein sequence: CASRNGGAETQYF.

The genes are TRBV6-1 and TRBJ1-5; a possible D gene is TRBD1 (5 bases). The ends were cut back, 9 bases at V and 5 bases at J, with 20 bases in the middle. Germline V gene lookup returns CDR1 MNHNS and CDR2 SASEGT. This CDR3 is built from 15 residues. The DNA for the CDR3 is TGTGCCAGTTCACGGGATCCCGGAGGGGATCAGCCCCAGCATTTT. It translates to CASSRDPGGDQPQHF.

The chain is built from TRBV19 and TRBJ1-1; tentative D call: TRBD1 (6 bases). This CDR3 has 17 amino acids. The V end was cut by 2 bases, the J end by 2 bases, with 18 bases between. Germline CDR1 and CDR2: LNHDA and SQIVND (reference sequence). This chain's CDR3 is CASSISGWTALNTEAFF. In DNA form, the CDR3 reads TGTGCCAGTAGTATATCGGGGTGGACAGCCTTAAACACTGAAGCTTTCTTT.

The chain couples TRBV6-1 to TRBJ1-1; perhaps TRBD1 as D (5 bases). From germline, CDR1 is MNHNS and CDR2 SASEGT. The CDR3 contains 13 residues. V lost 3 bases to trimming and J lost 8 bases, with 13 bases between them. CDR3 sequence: CASSEVRDREAFF. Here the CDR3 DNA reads TGTGCCAGCAGTGAGGTCAGGGATCGGGAAGCTTTCTTT.

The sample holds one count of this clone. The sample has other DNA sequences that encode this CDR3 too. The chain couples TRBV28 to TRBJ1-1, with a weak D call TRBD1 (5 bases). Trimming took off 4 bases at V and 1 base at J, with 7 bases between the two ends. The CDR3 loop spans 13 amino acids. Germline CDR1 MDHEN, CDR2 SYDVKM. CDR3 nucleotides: TGTGCCAGCAGTTCTACAGGGAACACTGAAGCTTTCTTT. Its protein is CASSSTGNTEAFF. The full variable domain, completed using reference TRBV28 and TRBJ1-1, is DVKVTQSSRYLVKRTGEKVFLECVQDMDHENMFWYRQDPGLGLRLIYFSYDVKMKEKGDIPEGYSVSREKKERFSLILESASTNQTSMYLCASSSTGNTEAFFGQGTRLTVV.

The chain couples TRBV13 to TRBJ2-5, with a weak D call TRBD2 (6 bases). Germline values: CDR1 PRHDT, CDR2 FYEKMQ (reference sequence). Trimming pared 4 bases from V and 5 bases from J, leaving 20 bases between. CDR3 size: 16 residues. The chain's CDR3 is CASSYAGTFNGETQYF. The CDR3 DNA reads TGTGCCAGCAGCTACGCAGGGACTTTCAACGGGGAGACCCAGTACTTC. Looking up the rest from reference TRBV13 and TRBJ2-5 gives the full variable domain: AAGVIQSPRHLIKEKRETATLKCYPIPRHDTVYWYQQGPGQDPQFLISFYEKMQSDKGSIPDRFSAQQFSDYHSELNMSSLELGDSALYFCASSYAGTFNGETQYFGPGTRLLVL.

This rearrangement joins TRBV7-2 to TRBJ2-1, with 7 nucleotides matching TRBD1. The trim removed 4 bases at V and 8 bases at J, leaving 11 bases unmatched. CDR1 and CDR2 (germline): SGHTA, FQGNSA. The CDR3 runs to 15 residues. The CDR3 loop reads CASSSRSGTAYEQFF. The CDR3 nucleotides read TGTGCCAGCAGCTCACGATCCGGGACAGCTTATGAGCAGTTCTTC.

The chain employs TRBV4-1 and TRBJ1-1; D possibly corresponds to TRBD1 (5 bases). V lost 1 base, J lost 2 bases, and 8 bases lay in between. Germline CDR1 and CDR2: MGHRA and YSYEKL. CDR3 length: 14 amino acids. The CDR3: CASSQVQGNTEAFF. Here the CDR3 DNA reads TGCGCCAGCAGCCAAGTGCAGGGTAACACTGAAGCTTTCTTT.

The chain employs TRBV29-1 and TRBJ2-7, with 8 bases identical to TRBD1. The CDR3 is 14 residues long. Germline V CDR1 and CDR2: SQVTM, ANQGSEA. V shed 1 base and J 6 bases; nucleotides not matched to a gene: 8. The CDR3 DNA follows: TGCAGCGTTGAAGGGACAGGGAATTCGGGCGAGCAGTACTTC. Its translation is CSVEGTGNSGEQYF.

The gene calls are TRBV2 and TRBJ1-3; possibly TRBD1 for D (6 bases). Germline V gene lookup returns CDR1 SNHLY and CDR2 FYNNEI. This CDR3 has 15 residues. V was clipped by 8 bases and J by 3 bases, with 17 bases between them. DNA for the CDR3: TGTGCCAGCGGCCGTGGCAGGGGTGGTGGAAACACCATATATTTT. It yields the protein CASGRGRGGGNTIYF.